This passage covers 5 T cell receptor beta chains from one sample sequenced in a study of metastatic and nonmetastatic thyroid tumors. TCRdb recomputed clones from the PCR reads via MiXCR. The profile shows about 92,000 clones, just under 15% of them singletons. No patient had received any treatment before thyroid surgery. The material sequenced was blood. The receptors stem from a female donor with papillary thyroid cancer or a benign thyroid nodule (not recorded which). Some clones in this sample may be carry-over from other donors' samples.

At least ten counts were recorded for this clone. The chain employs TRBV7-9 and TRBJ2-3; no reliable D call. CDR1 and CDR2 (germline): SEHNR, FQNEAQ (reference sequence). V gave up 3 bases and J gave up 2 bases, with 3 bases separating them. The CDR3 contains 12 residues. Written as DNA, the CDR3 is TGTGCCAGCAGCTTCTCCACAGATACGCAGTATTTT. Translating gives CASSFSTDTQYF. The variable domain in full, with the rest retrieved from reference TRBV7-9 and TRBJ2-3, is DTGVSQNPRHKITKRGQNVTFRCDPISEHNRLYWYRQTLGQGPEFLTYFQNEAQLEKSRLLSDRFSAERPKGSFSTLEIQRTEQGDSAMYLCASSFSTDTQYFGPGTRLTVL.

Remarks on this clone: A single base separates this from a much larger clone, so it may be a read error. The chain uses TRBV11-3 and TRBJ2-6; tentative D call: TRBD2 (5 bases). This CDR3 has 20 amino acids. Per germline, CDR1 SGHNT and CDR2 YENEEA. CDR3 residues: CASSLGGGPTGSSGSNVLTF. The CDR3, as DNA: TGTGCCAGCAGCTTAGGAGGTGGCCCGACGGGAAGCTCTGGGTCCAACGTCCTGACTTTC.

This clone was detected only a few times. The V call is TRBV5-6, the J call TRBJ2-4; 11 positions agree with TRBD1. Germline values: CDR1 SGHDT, CDR2 YYEEEE. The length of the CDR3 is 13 residues. J gave up 14 bases and V 4 bases, and 8 bases lay outside the gene matches. CDR3 sequence (DNA): TGTGCCAGCAGCGGACCGGGACAGGGGGAAAAGTACTTC. Its protein product is CASSGPGQGEKYF.

On this clone itself: One base away lies a much larger clone, so this may be a sequencing read error. Other DNA sequences in this sample translate to the same CDR3. The chain recombines TRBV7-9 with TRBJ1-1, with D perhaps matching TRBD1 (5 bases). The germline V gene has CDR1 SEHNR and CDR2 FQNEAQ (reference sequence). Trimming removed 5 bases at V and 3 bases at J, with 16 bases between. The CDR3 runs to 15 residues. DNA of the CDR3: TGTGCCAGCAGCCCCCCCCTAGGCAGGGACACTGAAGCTTTCTTT. Residues: CASSPPLGRDTEAFF.

Many counts were recorded for this clone. V is TRBV20-1 and J is TRBJ1-5; D perhaps matches TRBD1 (6 bases). CDR1 and CDR2 (germline): DFQATT, SNEGSKA (reference sequence). Trimming removed 6 bases at V and 4 bases at J, with 16 bases between. The CDR3 contains 14 residues. DNA for the CDR3: TGCAGTGCAGCAAAGGACAGCCCAAATCAGCCCCAGCATTTT. Its translation: CSAAKDSPNQPQHF.